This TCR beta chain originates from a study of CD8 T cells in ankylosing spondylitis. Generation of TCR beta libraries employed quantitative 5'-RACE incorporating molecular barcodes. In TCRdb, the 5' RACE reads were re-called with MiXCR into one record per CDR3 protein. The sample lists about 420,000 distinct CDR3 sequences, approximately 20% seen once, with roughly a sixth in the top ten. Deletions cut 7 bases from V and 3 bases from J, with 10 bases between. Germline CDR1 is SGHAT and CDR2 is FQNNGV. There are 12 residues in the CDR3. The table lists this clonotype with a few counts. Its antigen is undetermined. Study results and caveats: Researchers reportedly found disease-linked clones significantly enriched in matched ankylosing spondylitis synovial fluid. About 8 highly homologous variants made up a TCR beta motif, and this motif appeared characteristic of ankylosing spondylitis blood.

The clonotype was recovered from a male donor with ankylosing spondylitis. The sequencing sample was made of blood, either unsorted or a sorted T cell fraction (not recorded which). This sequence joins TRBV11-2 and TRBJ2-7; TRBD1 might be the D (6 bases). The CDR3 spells CASTWTVYEQYF. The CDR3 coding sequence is TGTGCCAGCACCTGGACAGTCTACGAGCAGTACTTC.